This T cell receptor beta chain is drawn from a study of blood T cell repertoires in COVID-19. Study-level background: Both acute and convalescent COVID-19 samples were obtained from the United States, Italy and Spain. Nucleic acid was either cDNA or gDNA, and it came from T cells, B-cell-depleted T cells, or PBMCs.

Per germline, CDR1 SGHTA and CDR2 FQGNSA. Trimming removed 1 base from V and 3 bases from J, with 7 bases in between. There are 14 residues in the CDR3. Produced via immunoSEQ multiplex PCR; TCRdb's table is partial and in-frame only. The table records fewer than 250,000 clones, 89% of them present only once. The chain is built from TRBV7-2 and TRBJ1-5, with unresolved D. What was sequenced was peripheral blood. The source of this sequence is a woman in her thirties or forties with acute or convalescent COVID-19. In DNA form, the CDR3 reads TGTGCCAGCAGCTTAGACAGCTACAATCAGCCCCAGCATTTT. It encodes CASSLDSYNQPQHF. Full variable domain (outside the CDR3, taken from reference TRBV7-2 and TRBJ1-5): GAGVSQSPSNKVTEKGKDVELRCDPISGHTALYWYRQSLGQGLEFLIYFQGNSAPDKSGLPSDRFSAERTGGSVSTLTIQRTQQEDSAVYLCASSLDSYNQPQHFGDGTRLSIL.